The 23 T cell receptor beta chains reported below all come from one sample, sequenced in a study of cytomegalovirus exposure and HLA in healthy donors. The PCR employed 60 Vbeta primers together with 13 Jbeta primers. The repertoire was sequenced with immunoSEQ multiplex PCR; TCRdb's copy has only in-frame clones and lacks some. The top ten hold about 1.6% of the sample, which has approximately 160,000 clones, 82% seen once. Material: PBMCs. Receptor source: a girl under 18 in good health and CMV-seropositive.

V usage is TRBV6-5 and J usage is TRBJ2-7, with 10 bases fitting TRBD1. The germline V gene has CDR1 MNHEY and CDR2 SVGAGI. V was pared by 2 bases and J by 2 bases, with 3 bases of the junction left unmatched. The CDR3 is 15 residues long. The CDR3, as DNA: TGTGCCAGCAGTTACCGTGGACAGGGGGCCTACGAGCAGTACTTC. Residues: CASSYRGQGAYEQYF.

This sequence joins TRBV19 and TRBJ1-2; 7 bases are a match to TRBD1. V lost 3 bases, J lost 6 bases, and 7 bases stayed unmatched. Germline CDR1 reads LNHDA; CDR2 reads SQIVND (reference sequence). The CDR3 spans 14 residues. The CDR3 sequence is CASSIRAGGNGYTF. CDR3 DNA: TGTGCCAGTAGTATCCGGGCAGGGGGAAATGGCTACACCTTC.

The chain joins TRBV6-1 to TRBJ2-7; 9 bases line up with TRBD2. V lost 2 bases and J lost 5; bases outside the gene matches: 7. Germline V gene data show CDR1 as MNHNS and CDR2 as SASEGT. The CDR3 spans 15 residues. CDR3 nucleotide sequence: TGTGCCAGCAGTGAATCGGTAGCGGGGGTGGACGAGCAGTACTTC. Its translation: CASSESVAGVDEQYF.

The V call is TRBV12-5, the J call TRBJ2-7, with 9 bases lining up with TRBD1. The V and J ends lost 1 base and 3 bases, in that order; junction bases with no gene match: 4. CDR1 is LGHNT, CDR2 FRNRAP, per germline. CDR3 length: 15 residues. CDR3 nucleotide sequence: TGTGCTAGTGGTTTGGGGACAGGGGCGGACTACGAGCAGTACTTC. It translates to CASGLGTGADYEQYF.

This clone was seen only a few times. The sample contains more than one DNA sequence encoding this CDR3. This chain links TRBV5-1 with TRBJ2-7; 9 bases line up with TRBD1. The germline V gene encodes CDR1 SGHRS and CDR2 YFSETQ. The CDR3 covers 14 residues. V lost 4 bases, J lost 2 bases, and 4 bases stayed unmatched. Here the CDR3 reads CASSLGTGTYEQYF. CDR3 bases: TGCGCCAGCAGCCTGGGGACAGGGACCTACGAGCAGTACTTC.

The chain carries TRBV28 and TRBJ1-2; 7 bases match TRBD1. This CDR3 region has 14 residues. V was pared by 2 bases and J by 3 bases, with 3 bases of the junction left unmatched. Germline CDR1 MDHEN, CDR2 SYDVKM. The CDR3 here is CASSLGQADYGYTF. DNA for the CDR3: TGTGCCAGCAGTTTAGGACAGGCTGACTATGGCTACACCTTC.

This clone has a single count. The J gene is TRBJ1-2, the V gene TRBV6-5, with TRBD1 identical over 7 bases. The junction had 8 bases not matched to a gene; V was cut back by 5 bases and J by 5 bases. The CDR3 is made up of 14 amino acids. Germline CDR1 and CDR2: MNHEY and SVGAGI. The CDR3 coding sequence is TGTGCCAGCAGTGGGACAGCCCTGGGGTATGGCTACACCTTC. Encoded protein: CASSGTALGYGYTF.

The CDR3 reads CASRSSGGGLEQYF. CDR3 DNA: TGTGCCAGCAGATCTAGCGGGGGCGGTCTCGAGCAGTACTTC. The rearrangement joins TRBV2 to TRBJ2-7; 10 bases map to TRBD2. From germline, CDR1 is SNHLY and CDR2 FYNNEI. There are 14 residues in the CDR3. J gave up 6 bases and V 6 bases, and 8 bases lay outside the gene matches.

The chain uses TRBV5-1 and TRBJ1-4; TRBD1 might be the D (6 bases). This CDR3 region has 15 residues. Deletions cut 0 bases from V and 10 bases from J, with 16 bases between. Germline V gives CDR1 SGHRS, CDR2 YFSETQ. The CDR3 DNA is TGCGCCAGCAGCTTGGATGGGGACAAAGCGGTAAAACTGTTTTTT. Its translation: CASSLDGDKAVKLFF.

Turning to this clone: One end of the junction is discordant with germline, which a read error may explain. The V gene is TRBV7-9, the J gene TRBJ1-2; perhaps TRBD1 as D (5 bases). The CDR3 runs to 12 residues. Germline V gene lookup returns CDR1 SEHNR and CDR2 FQNEAQ (reference sequence). CDR3 in DNA: TGTTCCAGCAGCTTCGGGCGGGACGGCTACACCTTC. It yields the protein CSSSFGRDGYTF.

This clone appeared once. V is TRBV7-2 and J is TRBJ1-3; perhaps TRBD1 as D (5 bases). This CDR3 spans 13 amino acids. V was trimmed by 2 bases and J by 4 bases, leaving 6 bases between them. Germline values: CDR1 SGHTA, CDR2 FQGNSA. The CDR3 here is CASSLRGGNTIYF. Written as DNA, the CDR3 is TGTGCCAGCAGCTTAAGGGGAGGAAACACCATATATTTT.

The chain uses TRBV7-3 and TRBJ2-5, with TRBD1 as a possible D gene (6 bases). The germline V and J ends were trimmed by 4 bases and 0 bases, with 9 bases remaining between them. CDR3 length: 14 amino acids. Germline V CDR1 and CDR2: SGHTA, FQGTGA. The CDR3: CASSSGGYQETQYF. The CDR3 DNA sequence: TGTGCCAGCAGCTCTGGGGGCTACCAAGAGACCCAGTACTTC.

The chain recombines TRBV11-3 with TRBJ2-5, with TRBD2 matching over 10 bases. CDR3 length: 16 residues. V lost 3 bases to trimming and J lost 4 bases; unmatched junction nucleotides: 8. Looked up from germline, CDR1 is SGHNT and CDR2 is YENEEA. The CDR3 region has the DNA TGTGCCAGCAGCTTGTCGCTAGCGGGAGTGACAGAGACCCAGTACTTC. This sequence encodes CASSLSLAGVTETQYF.

V is TRBV6-1 and J is TRBJ2-1, with D perhaps TRBD2 (6 bases). The V gene's germline CDR1 is MNHNS and CDR2 SASEGT. The V end lost 6 bases, the J end lost 9 bases, and 18 bases lay between the germline ends. There are 14 residues in the CDR3. The CDR3 is CASSPPGSGGEQFF. CDR3 in DNA: TGTGCCAGCAGCCCGCCCGGGAGCGGCGGTGAGCAGTTCTTC.

V and J are TRBV5-1 and TRBJ1-1; 12 positions agree with TRBD1. With V trimmed by 0 bases and J by 6 bases, 6 bases remained unmatched. The germline gives CDR1 SGHRS, CDR2 YFSETQ. The CDR3 sequence is 16 residues long. CDR3 in amino acids: CASSLVGTGGASEAFF. CDR3 coding DNA: TGCGCCAGCAGCTTGGTGGGGACAGGGGGCGCGTCTGAAGCTTTCTTT.

The chain links TRBV6-7 to TRBJ2-1, with 7 bases that match TRBD1. TRBV6-7 belongs to the ORF category, with a function that is uncertain. The CDR3 spans 16 residues. J was trimmed by 3 bases and V by 0 bases; bases with no gene match: 5. The CDR3 nucleotides are TGTGCCAGCAGTTACTCGAAGGGGGACAGCTACAATGAGCAGTTCTTC. Translating gives CASSYSKGDSYNEQFF.

The V call is TRBV29-1, the J call TRBJ2-1; 10 bases line up with TRBD2. The CDR3 length is 14 residues. V was clipped by 5 bases and J by 8 bases; unmatched bases: 9. Germline-derived CDR1 and CDR2 are SQVTM and ANQGSEA. CDR3 nucleotides: TGCAGCGTTCGGACCGGGACTAGCGTCCATGAGCAGTTCTTC. It encodes CSVRTGTSVHEQFF.

The chain combines TRBV5-4 with TRBJ1-3; D is unresolved. The CDR3 covers 15 residues. Germline V gives CDR1 SGHNT, CDR2 YYREEE (reference sequence). V was cut by 2 bases and J by 0 bases, with 9 bases left in between. The CDR3 coding sequence is TGTGCCAGCAGCTTCGACTCACACTCTGGAAACACCATATATTTT. This translates into CASSFDSHSGNTIYF.

CDR3 loop: CASSGTGTHEGTEAFF. Here the CDR3 DNA reads TGCGCCAGCAGCGGGACAGGAACCCACGAGGGGACTGAAGCTTTCTTT. The chain employs TRBV5-1 and TRBJ1-1, with 8 nucleotides matching TRBD1. V was pared by 4 bases and J by 5 bases, with 13 bases of the junction left unmatched. CDR3 length: 16 residues. Germline assignment: CDR1 SGHRS and CDR2 YFSETQ.

The chain recombines TRBV29-1 with TRBJ2-7; D gene uncertain. CDR3 length equals 11 residues. V dropped 5 bases and J dropped 3 bases, with 8 bases sitting between them. In germline, CDR1 is SQVTM, CDR2 ANQGSEA. In nucleotides, the CDR3 is TGCAGCGTTAAACTGCTCTACGAGCAGTACTTC. Its translation: CSVKLLYEQYF.

This clone has only one observation. The chain recombines TRBV29-1 with TRBJ1-2, with D hard to call. Germline V lookup: CDR1 SQVTM, CDR2 ANQGSEA. V lost 2 bases to trimming and J lost 4 bases, with 14 bases between them. The CDR3 is made up of 14 amino acids. The CDR3 nucleotides read TGCAGCGTTGAAACCTCCGCTAGAGCCTATGGCTACACCTTC. Translated, it gives CSVETSARAYGYTF.

V and J are TRBV6-5 and TRBJ1-1, with 7 bases lining up with TRBD1. Germline V gene sequence: CDR1 MNHEY, CDR2 SVGAGI. J lost 5 bases, V lost 6 bases, and 9 bases had no gene match. The CDR3 has 14 amino acids. The CDR3 loop reads CASRSGGGLTEAFF. DNA of the CDR3: TGTGCCAGCAGATCGGGAGGGGGCCTAACTGAAGCTTTCTTT.

Regarding this clone: This same CDR3 is encoded by further DNA sequences in the sample. V gene TRBV28 combines with J gene TRBJ1-1; TRBD1 aligns across 7 bases. The CDR3 covers 14 residues. CDR1 MDHEN and CDR2 SYDVKM come from the germline V gene. Trimming at V came to 5 bases and at J to 0 bases, leaving 3 bases not matched to a gene. The CDR3 bases are TGTGCCAGCAGTCCGACAGGGATGAACACTGAAGCTTTCTTT. Amino acid sequence: CASSPTGMNTEAFF.